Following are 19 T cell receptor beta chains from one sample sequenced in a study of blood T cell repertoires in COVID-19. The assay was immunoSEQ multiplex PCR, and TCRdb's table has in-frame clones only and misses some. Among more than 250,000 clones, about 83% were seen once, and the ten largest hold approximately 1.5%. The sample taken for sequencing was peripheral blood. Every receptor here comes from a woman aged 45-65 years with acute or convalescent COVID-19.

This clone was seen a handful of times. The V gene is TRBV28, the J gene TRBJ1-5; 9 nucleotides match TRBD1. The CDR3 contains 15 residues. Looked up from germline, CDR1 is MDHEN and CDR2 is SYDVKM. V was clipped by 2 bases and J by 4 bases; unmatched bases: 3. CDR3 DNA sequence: TGTGCCAGCAGTTTAGAGGGACAGGGAAATCAGCCCCAGCATTTT. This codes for CASSLEGQGNQPQHF.

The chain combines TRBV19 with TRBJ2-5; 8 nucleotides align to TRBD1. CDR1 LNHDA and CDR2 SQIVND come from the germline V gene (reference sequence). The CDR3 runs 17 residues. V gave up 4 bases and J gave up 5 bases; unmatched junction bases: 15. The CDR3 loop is CASSTGQGRSEKETQYF. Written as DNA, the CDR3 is TGTGCCAGTAGTACTGGACAGGGAAGGTCTGAGAAGGAGACCCAGTACTTC.

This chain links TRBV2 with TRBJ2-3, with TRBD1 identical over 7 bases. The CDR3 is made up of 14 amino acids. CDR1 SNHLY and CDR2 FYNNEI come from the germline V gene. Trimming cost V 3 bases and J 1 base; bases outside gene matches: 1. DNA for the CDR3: TGTGCCAGCAGTGAGCAGGGGGGCACAGATACGCAGTATTTT. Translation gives CASSEQGGTDTQYF.

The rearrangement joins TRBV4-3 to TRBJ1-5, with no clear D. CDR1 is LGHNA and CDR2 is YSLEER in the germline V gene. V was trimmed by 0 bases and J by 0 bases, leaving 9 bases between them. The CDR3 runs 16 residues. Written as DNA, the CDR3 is TGCGCCAGCAGCCAAGAGGCCGGGATTAGCAATCAGCCCCAGCATTTT. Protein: CASSQEAGISNQPQHF.

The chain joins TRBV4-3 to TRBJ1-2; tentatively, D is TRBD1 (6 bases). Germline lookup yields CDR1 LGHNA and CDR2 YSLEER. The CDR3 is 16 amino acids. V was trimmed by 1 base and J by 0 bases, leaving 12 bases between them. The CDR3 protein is CASSQGAQGSNYGYTF. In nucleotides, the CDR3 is TGCGCCAGCAGCCAAGGGGCACAGGGATCTAACTATGGCTACACCTTC.

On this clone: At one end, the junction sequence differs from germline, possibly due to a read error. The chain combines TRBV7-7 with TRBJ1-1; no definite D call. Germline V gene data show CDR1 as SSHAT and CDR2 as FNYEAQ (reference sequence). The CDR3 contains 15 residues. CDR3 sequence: CASSFFEGGDTEAFF. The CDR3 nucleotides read TGTGCTAGCAGCTTCTTCGAGGGTGGTGACACTGAAGCTTTCTTT.

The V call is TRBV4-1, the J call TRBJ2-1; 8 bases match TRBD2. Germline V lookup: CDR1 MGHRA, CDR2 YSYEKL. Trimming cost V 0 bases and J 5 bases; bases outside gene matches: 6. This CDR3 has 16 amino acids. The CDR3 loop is CASSQDQRESHNEQFF. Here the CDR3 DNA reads TGCGCCAGCAGCCAAGACCAGCGGGAGTCGCACAATGAGCAGTTCTTC.

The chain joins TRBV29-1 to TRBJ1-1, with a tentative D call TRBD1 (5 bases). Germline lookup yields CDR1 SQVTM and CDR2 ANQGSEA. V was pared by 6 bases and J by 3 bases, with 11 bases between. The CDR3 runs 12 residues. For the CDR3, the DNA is TGCAGCGTCGGTCAGGGTGACACTGAAGCTTTCTTT. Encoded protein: CSVGQGDTEAFF.

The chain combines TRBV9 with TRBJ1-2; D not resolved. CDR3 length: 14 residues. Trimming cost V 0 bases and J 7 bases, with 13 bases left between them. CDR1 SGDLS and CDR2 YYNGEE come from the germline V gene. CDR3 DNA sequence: TGTGCCAGCAGCGTAGTGGGTGGGCCTGTTGGCTACACCTTC. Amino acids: CASSVVGGPVGYTF. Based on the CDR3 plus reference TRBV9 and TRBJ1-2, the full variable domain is DSGVTQTPKHLITATGQRVTLRCSPRSGDLSVYWYQQSLDQGLQFLIQYYNGEERAKGNILERFSAQQFPDLHSELNLSSLELGDSALYFCASSVVGGPVGYTFGSGTRLTVV.

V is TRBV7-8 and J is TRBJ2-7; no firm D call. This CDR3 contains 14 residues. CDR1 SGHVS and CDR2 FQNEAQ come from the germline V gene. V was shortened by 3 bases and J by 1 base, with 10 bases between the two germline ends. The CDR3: CASSLGSQSYEQYF. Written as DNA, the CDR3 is TGTGCCAGCAGCTTGGGCAGCCAGTCCTACGAGCAGTACTTC. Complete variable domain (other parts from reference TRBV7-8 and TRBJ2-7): GAGVSQSPRYKVAKRGQDVALRCDPISGHVSLFWYQQALGQGPEFLTYFQNEAQLDKSGLPSDRFFAERPEGSVSTLKIQRTQQEDSAVYLCASSLGSQSYEQYFGPGTRLTVT.

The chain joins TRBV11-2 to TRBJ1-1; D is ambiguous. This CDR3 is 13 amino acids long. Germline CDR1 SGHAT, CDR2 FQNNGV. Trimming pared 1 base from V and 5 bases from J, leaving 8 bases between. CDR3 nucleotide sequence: TGTGCCAGCAGCTTAGGAGGGAGGACTGAAGCTTTCTTT. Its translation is CASSLGGRTEAFF. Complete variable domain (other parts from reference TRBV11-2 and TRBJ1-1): EAGVAQSPRYKIIEKRQSVAFWCNPISGHATLYWYQQILGQGPKLLIQFQNNGVVDDSQLPKDRFSAERLKGVDSTLKIQPAKLEDSAVYLCASSLGGRTEAFFGQGTRLTVV.

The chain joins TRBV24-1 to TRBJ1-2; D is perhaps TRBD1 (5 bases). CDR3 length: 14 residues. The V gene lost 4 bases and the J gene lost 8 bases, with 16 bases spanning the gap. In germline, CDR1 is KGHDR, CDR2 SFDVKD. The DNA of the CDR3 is TGTGCCACCAGTGACCCGGACAAGGCCCAGGGCTACACCTTC. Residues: CATSDPDKAQGYTF.

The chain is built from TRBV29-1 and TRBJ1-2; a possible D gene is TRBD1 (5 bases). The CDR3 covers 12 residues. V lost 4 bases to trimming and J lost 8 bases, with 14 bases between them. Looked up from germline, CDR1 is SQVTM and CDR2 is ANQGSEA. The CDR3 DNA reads TGCAGCGTTGCAGGGAACCCGAAGGGCTACACCTTC. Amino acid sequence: CSVAGNPKGYTF. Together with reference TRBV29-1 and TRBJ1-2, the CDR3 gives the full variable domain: SAVISQKPSRDICQRGTSLTIQCQVDSQVTMMFWYRQQPGQSLTLIATANQGSEATYESGFVIDKFPISRPNLTFSTLTVSNMSPEDSSIYLCSVAGNPKGYTFGSGTRLTVV.

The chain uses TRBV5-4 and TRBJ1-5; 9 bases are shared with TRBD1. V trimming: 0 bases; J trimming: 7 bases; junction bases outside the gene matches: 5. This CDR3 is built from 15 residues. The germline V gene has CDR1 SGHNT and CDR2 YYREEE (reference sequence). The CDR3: CASSLETGGRQPQHF. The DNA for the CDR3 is TGTGCCAGCAGCTTGGAGACAGGGGGTCGGCAGCCCCAGCATTTT.

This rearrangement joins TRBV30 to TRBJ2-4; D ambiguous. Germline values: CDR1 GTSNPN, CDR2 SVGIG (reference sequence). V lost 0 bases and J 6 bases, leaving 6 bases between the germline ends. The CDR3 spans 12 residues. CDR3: CAWSVTGNIQYF. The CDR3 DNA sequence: TGTGCCTGGAGTGTAACCGGAAACATTCAGTACTTC. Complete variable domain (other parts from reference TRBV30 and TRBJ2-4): SQTIHQWPATLVQPVGSPLSLECTVEGTSNPNLYWYRQAAGRGLQLLFYSVGIGQISSEVPQNLSASRPQDRQFILSSKKLLLSDSGFYLCAWSVTGNIQYFGAGTRLSVL.

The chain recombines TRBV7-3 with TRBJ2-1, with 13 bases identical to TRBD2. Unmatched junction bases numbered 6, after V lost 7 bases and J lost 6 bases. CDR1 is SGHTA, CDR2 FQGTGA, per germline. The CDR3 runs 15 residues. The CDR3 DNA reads TGTGCCAGCACCCTAGGACTAGCGGGAGCCAATGAGCAGTTCTTC. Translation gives CASTLGLAGANEQFF.

The CDR3 nucleotides are TGTGCCAGCAGGGGACAGGCGATAAATGAAAAACTGTTTTTT. This sequence encodes CASRGQAINEKLFF. The chain uses TRBV28 and TRBJ1-4; 8 bases are a match to TRBD1. Per the germline V gene, CDR1 is MDHEN and CDR2 is SYDVKM. J lost 5 bases, V lost 6 bases, and 5 bases had no gene match. The CDR3 runs 14 residues.

CDR3 sequence (DNA): TGTGCCAGCATTCAAGGGACTAGCGGGGCCTACGAGCAGTACTTC. Translated, it gives CASIQGTSGAYEQYF. V and J are TRBV6-5 and TRBJ2-7, with TRBD2 matching 13 bases. Germline CDR1 is MNHEY and CDR2 is SVGAGI. The trim removed 7 bases at V and 2 bases at J, leaving 5 bases unmatched. CDR3 length: 15 amino acids.

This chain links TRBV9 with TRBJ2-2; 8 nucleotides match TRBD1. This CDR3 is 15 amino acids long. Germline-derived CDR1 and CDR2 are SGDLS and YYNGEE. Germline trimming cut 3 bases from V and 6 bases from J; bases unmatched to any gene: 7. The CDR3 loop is CASSAVGQGAGELFF. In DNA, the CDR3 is TGTGCCAGCAGCGCGGTCGGACAGGGTGCCGGGGAGCTGTTTTTT.